This entry lists 23 T cell receptor beta chains sequenced from one sample in a study of OX40 agonist ivuxolimab in advanced cancers. The data were produced by immunoSEQ multiplex PCR, yet TCRdb's version contains in-frame clones alone and is incomplete. The sample has 30,000 or so clones; 84% are singletons. Here the sequenced sample was CD4+ or CD8+ T cells sorted from blood, taken in a trial of the OX40 agonist ivuxolimab. The source is an adult with an advanced solid tumor such as melanoma, head and neck, liver or kidney cancer.

The chain links TRBV9 to TRBJ2-1, with 7 bases that match TRBD2. Trimming took 3 bases from V and 3 from J; bases not matched to a gene: 3. CDR3 size: 14 residues. Per germline, CDR1 SGDLS and CDR2 YYNGEE. CDR3 sequence reads: CASSAGTNYNEQFF. CDR3 in DNA: TGTGCCAGCAGCGCCGGGACTAACTACAATGAGCAGTTCTTC.

This chain uses TRBV5-1 with TRBJ1-4, with 9 bases identical to TRBD1. V shed 1 base, J shed 7 bases, and the junction held 5 bases outside the gene matches. Germline V gene lookup returns CDR1 SGHRS and CDR2 YFSETQ. CDR3 length: 15 residues. CDR3 sequence (DNA): TGCGCCAGCAGCTTGACCGGGACAGGGCTTGAAAAACTGTTTTTT. Amino acids: CASSLTGTGLEKLFF.

The CDR3 nucleotides read TGTGCCAGCAGAGGACAAAACATGAACACTGAAGCTTTCTTT. As protein: CASRGQNMNTEAFF. The chain couples TRBV2 to TRBJ1-1; D perhaps matches TRBD1 (5 bases). The length of the CDR3 is 14 residues. CDR1 and CDR2 (germline): SNHLY, FYNNEI. Trimming pared 6 bases from V and 0 bases from J, leaving 11 bases between.

The rearrangement joins TRBV7-8 to TRBJ2-1; the match to TRBD2 covers 7 bases. Per the germline V gene, CDR1 is SGHVS and CDR2 is FQNEAQ. Unmatched junction bases numbered 14, after V lost 0 bases and J lost 9 bases. The CDR3 is 17 amino acids. CDR3 protein: CASSLALRGSDFPEQFF. The CDR3 bases are TGTGCCAGCAGCTTAGCCCTTCGCGGGAGTGACTTCCCTGAGCAGTTCTTC.

The table lists this clone with a few counts. This rearrangement joins TRBV6-1 to TRBJ2-7, with TRBD1 as a possible D gene (5 bases). CDR3 size: 13 residues. V was trimmed by 7 bases and J by 3 bases, leaving 13 bases between them. CDR1 and CDR2 from the germline V gene are MNHNS and SASEGT. The CDR3 DNA reads as TGTGCCAGCACCCCCAGGCAGGGCTACGAGCAGTACTTC. Translation gives CASTPRQGYEQYF.

The chain carries TRBV9 and TRBJ2-3, with D perhaps TRBD1 or TRBD2 (5 bases each). The germline V gene encodes CDR1 SGDLS and CDR2 YYNGEE. The V gene lost 0 bases and the J gene lost 3 bases, with 8 bases spanning the gap. The length of the CDR3 is 14 residues. The CDR3 bases are TGTGCCAGCAGCGTAGGTTGGGGGACAGATACGCAGTATTTT. Translated, it gives CASSVGWGTDTQYF.

This clone appeared a single time. This chain connects TRBV18 to TRBJ2-7; a possible D gene is TRBD1 (5 bases). Germline V gene data show CDR1 as KGHSH and CDR2 as LQKENI. This CDR3 comprises 13 residues. V lost 4 bases and J 2 bases, leaving 9 bases between the germline ends. The CDR3, as DNA: TGTGCCAGCTCACTGGGGCCTACCTACGAGCAGTACTTC. Residues: CASSLGPTYEQYF.

As to this clone: This sample includes further DNA sequences coding for the same CDR3. The rearrangement joins TRBV27 to TRBJ2-7; D call uncertain. CDR3 length: 11 amino acids. Per the germline V gene, CDR1 is MNHEY and CDR2 is SMNVEV (reference sequence). V was cut by 4 bases and J by 1 base, with 2 bases left in between. In DNA, the CDR3 is TGTGCCAGCAGTTCGTCCTACGAGCAGTACTTC. Protein product: CASSSSYEQYF.

The chain recombines TRBV27 with TRBJ2-7; the match to TRBD2 covers 9 bases. With 3 bases clipped from V and 0 bases from J, the junction kept 3 bases outside the gene matches. Germline V gene data show CDR1 as MNHEY and CDR2 as SMNVEV (reference sequence). This CDR3 has 15 amino acids. Here the CDR3 reads CASSFSGGSSYEQYF. The DNA for the CDR3 is TGTGCCAGCAGTTTTAGCGGGGGATCCTCCTACGAGCAGTACTTC.

This clone appeared once. The rearrangement joins TRBV9 to TRBJ2-7; weak D call: TRBD1 (6 bases). Trimming cost V 0 bases and J 2 bases, with 9 bases left between them. The CDR3 totals 14 residues. The germline V gene encodes CDR1 SGDLS and CDR2 YYNGEE. CDR3 region: CASSVEGETYEQYF. The CDR3 DNA is TGTGCCAGCAGCGTAGAGGGGGAGACCTACGAGCAGTACTTC.

The J gene is TRBJ1-4, the V gene TRBV11-1; the D gene is possibly TRBD1 (6 bases). In germline, CDR1 is SGHAT, CDR2 FQDESV (reference sequence). CDR3 length: 15 residues. Deletions cut 5 bases from V and 8 bases from J, with 18 bases between. DNA for the CDR3: TGTGCCAGCAGCCAAACGACACCGGGGGCCGAAAAACTGTTTTTT. Translation gives CASSQTTPGAEKLFF.

The rearrangement uses TRBV5-1 and TRBJ1-5; unclear D gene. From germline, CDR1 is SGHRS and CDR2 YFSETQ. The CDR3 has 16 amino acids. V lost 2 bases and J 0 bases, leaving 12 bases between the germline ends. The CDR3 reads CASSLDGPYSNQPQHF. CDR3 bases: TGCGCCAGCAGCTTAGACGGGCCCTATAGCAATCAGCCCCAGCATTTT.

This chain joins TRBV27 and TRBJ2-1; 12 bases are a match to TRBD2. V lost 6 bases to trimming and J lost 7 bases; unmatched junction nucleotides: 7. This CDR3 region has 15 residues. CDR1 MNHEY and CDR2 SMNVEV come from the germline V gene (reference sequence). DNA for the CDR3: TGTGCCAGCAGCTTGACTAGCGGGAGTCTGAATGAGCAGTTCTTC. Translating it yields CASSLTSGSLNEQFF.

This clone was recorded only once. The rearrangement joins TRBV6-6 to TRBJ2-2; D is uncertain. Trimming removed 3 bases at V and 8 bases at J, with 7 bases between. CDR1 and CDR2 (germline): MNHNY, SVGAGI (reference sequence). CDR3 length equals 12 residues. The chain's CDR3 is CASSYLTGELFF. The CDR3 DNA is TGTGCCAGCAGTTATCTGACAGGGGAGCTGTTTTTT.

This clone was recorded once. The chain has TRBV18 and TRBJ2-5; D may match TRBD1 or TRBD2 (5 bases each). There are 16 residues in the CDR3. V shed 0 bases and J shed 1 base, with 12 bases lying between them. Per the germline V gene, CDR1 is KGHSH and CDR2 is LQKENI. CDR3 DNA: TGTGCCAGCTCACCACCGGGGAGACAGTCCCAAGAGACCCAGTACTTC. It translates to CASSPPGRQSQETQYF.

The chain carries TRBV15 and TRBJ1-4; the D gene is possibly TRBD1 (5 bases). Germline V CDR1 and CDR2: LNHNV, YYDKDF (reference sequence). The CDR3 has 15 amino acids. V was clipped by 0 bases and J by 7 bases, with 12 bases between them. The CDR3 sequence is CATSRDRGRGEKLFF. The CDR3 region has the DNA TGTGCCACCAGCAGAGATCGGGGGAGAGGTGAAAAACTGTTTTTT.

The chain recombines TRBV28 with TRBJ1-5, with 10 bases matching TRBD1. This CDR3 spans 15 amino acids. Germline V lookup: CDR1 MDHEN, CDR2 SYDVKM. V shed 6 bases, J shed 5 bases, and the junction held 7 bases outside the gene matches. The CDR3 sequence is CASRLGTGVYQPQHF. The CDR3 DNA follows: TGTGCCAGCAGACTGGGGACAGGGGTATATCAGCCCCAGCATTTT.

This sequence joins TRBV11-2 and TRBJ2-3, with a tentative D call TRBD1 (5 bases). V was trimmed by 1 base and J by 1 base, leaving 9 bases between them. Per germline, CDR1 SGHAT and CDR2 FQNNGV. This CDR3 has 15 amino acids. The CDR3 DNA reads TGTGCCAGCAGCTTAGGGGTCAGGGGCACAGATACGCAGTATTTT. It specifies CASSLGVRGTDTQYF.

The chain couples TRBV10-1 to TRBJ2-3, with D unresolved. Trimming cost V 0 bases and J 4 bases, with 5 bases left between them. Looked up from germline, CDR1 is WNHNN and CDR2 is SYGVQD (reference sequence). The CDR3 has 13 residues. CDR3 region: CASSESLADTQYF. The CDR3 nucleotides read TGCGCCAGCAGTGAGTCGCTAGCAGATACGCAGTATTTT.

This rearrangement joins TRBV6-5 to TRBJ1-5; D may be TRBD1 (5 bases). Germline V CDR1 and CDR2: MNHEY, SVGAGI. Deletions cut 6 bases from V and 4 bases from J, with 16 bases between. The CDR3 sequence is 15 residues long. CDR3 DNA: TGTGCCAGCAGCTCCGGGACGGTCCCTAATCAGCCCCAGCATTTT. Protein product: CASSSGTVPNQPQHF.

V gene TRBV19 combines with J gene TRBJ2-1; 10 positions match TRBD2. This CDR3 contains 17 residues. J was trimmed by 0 bases and V by 4 bases; bases with no gene match: 6. Germline V gene data show CDR1 as LNHDA and CDR2 as SQIVND (reference sequence). This CDR3 reads CASSKGLAKSSYNEQFF. In DNA form, the CDR3 reads TGTGCCAGTAGTAAGGGACTAGCGAAGAGCTCCTACAATGAGCAGTTCTTC.

About this clone: Other DNA sequences of this sample code for an identical CDR3. The chain is built from TRBV5-1 and TRBJ2-1, with a possible D match to TRBD2 (7 bases). CDR1 and CDR2 from the germline V gene are SGHRS and YFSETQ. Trimming removed 4 bases from V and 2 bases from J, with 10 bases in between. The CDR3 is made up of 14 amino acids. This CDR3 reads CASSLGGPYNEQFF. As DNA, the CDR3 is TGCGCCAGCAGCCTCGGGGGGCCCTACAATGAGCAGTTCTTC.

This clone was seen only once. The chain carries TRBV9 and TRBJ2-3, with 9 bases identical to TRBD1. CDR3 length: 15 residues. CDR1 is SGDLS and CDR2 is YYNGEE in the germline V gene. V was clipped by 3 bases and J by 4 bases; unmatched bases: 6. CDR3 residues: CASSAYRGQADTQYF. CDR3 DNA: TGTGCCAGCAGCGCCTACAGGGGGCAGGCAGATACGCAGTATTTT.